This T cell receptor beta chain was profiled in a study of lymphopenia after photon versus proton radiotherapy. Regarding the study as a whole: Authors raise, but do not show, better survival with proton therapy. Post-nadir diversity loss with photons came from oligoclonal expansion, particularly CD8+ Temra cells.

Unmatched junction bases numbered 8, after V lost 5 bases and J lost 9 bases. Germline V lookup: CDR1 SGHVS, CDR2 FQNEAQ. The CDR3 loop spans 14 amino acids. Generated by immunoSEQ multiplex PCR, the TCRdb table keeps only in-frame clones and is missing some. The sample contains about 20,000 clones, roughly 86% of which appear only once. This clone was seen a handful of times. Its antigen is not identified. The material was peripheral blood, obtained from a patient treated with photon-based radiotherapy. The clonotype originates from a woman aged 45-60 years with pancreatic cancer. This sequence joins TRBV7-8 and TRBJ2-1; 9 nucleotides match TRBD2. The CDR3 is CASSQVAGDREQFF. For the CDR3, the DNA is TGTGCCAGCAGCCAGGTAGCGGGAGACCGTGAGCAGTTCTTC.